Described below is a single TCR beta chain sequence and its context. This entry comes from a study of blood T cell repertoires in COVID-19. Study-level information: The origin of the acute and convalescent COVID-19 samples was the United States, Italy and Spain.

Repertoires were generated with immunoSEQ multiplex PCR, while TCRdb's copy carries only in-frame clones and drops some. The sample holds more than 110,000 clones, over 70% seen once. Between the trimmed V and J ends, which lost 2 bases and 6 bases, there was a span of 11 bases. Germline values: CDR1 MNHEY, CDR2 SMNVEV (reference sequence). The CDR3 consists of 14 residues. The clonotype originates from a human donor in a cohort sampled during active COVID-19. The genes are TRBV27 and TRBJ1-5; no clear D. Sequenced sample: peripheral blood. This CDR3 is CASSLNGDGQPQHF. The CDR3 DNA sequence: TGTGCCAGCAGTTTAAACGGGGATGGTCAGCCCCAGCATTTT.